This TCR beta chain appears in the sequencing data of a study of T cell changes during pregnancy in multiple sclerosis. The repertoire was sequenced with immunoSEQ multiplex PCR; TCRdb's copy has only in-frame clones and lacks some. The table lists around 58,000 clones, 91% of them singletons. The CDR3 sequence is 16 residues long. CDR1 LGHNA and CDR2 YSLEER come from the germline V gene. V shed 2 bases and J shed 5 bases, with 15 bases lying between them. Material: peripheral blood, obtained before pregnancy. This clonotype was obtained from a female donor with multiple sclerosis, enrolled in a pregnancy study. J is TRBJ1-4 and V is TRBV4-3, with a tentative D call TRBD1 (6 bases). Here the CDR3 DNA reads TGCGCCAGCAGCCAAATAGGGTCAGGGACAAATGAAAAACTGTTTTTT. Translated, it gives CASSQIGSGTNEKLFF.